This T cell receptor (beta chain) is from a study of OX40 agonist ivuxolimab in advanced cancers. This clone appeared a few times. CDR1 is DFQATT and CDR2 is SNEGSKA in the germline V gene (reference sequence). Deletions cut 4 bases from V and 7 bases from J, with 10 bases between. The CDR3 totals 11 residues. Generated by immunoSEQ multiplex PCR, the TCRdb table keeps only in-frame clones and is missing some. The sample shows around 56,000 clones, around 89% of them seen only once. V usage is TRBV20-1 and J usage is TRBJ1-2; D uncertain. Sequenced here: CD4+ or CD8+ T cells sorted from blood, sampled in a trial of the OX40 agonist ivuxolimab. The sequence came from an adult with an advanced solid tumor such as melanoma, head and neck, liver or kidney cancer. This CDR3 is CSATPGGGYTF. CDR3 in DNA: TGCAGTGCTACCCCGGGAGGTGGCTACACCTTC.